The 30 T cell receptor beta chains below come from one sample, sequenced in a study of glioma-infiltrating T cells. The iRepertoire nested amplicon-rescue multiplex PCR amplified TCR alpha and beta CDR3s from RNA. TCRdb analysed the multiplex PCR reads with MiXCR anew, one entry per CDR3 protein. This sample carries approximately 18,000 distinct CDR3 sequences, roughly 60% of them seen once, and the ten largest clones take about 40%. Input material: glioma tissue, nonneoplastic brain tissue, or PBMCs (not recorded which). Source of these receptors: a human donor with low-grade glioma or glioblastoma, undergoing nonglioma brain surgery, or in good health (not recorded which).

The chain recombines TRBV6-1 with TRBJ1-1, with D possibly matching TRBD1 (6 bases). The CDR3 covers 14 residues. Trimming cost V 8 bases and J 4 bases, with 17 bases left between them. Germline-derived CDR1 and CDR2 are MNHNS and SASEGT. The CDR3 sequence: CASSLTGLSTEAFF. DNA of the CDR3: TGTGCCAGCTCCTTAACAGGGTTGAGCACTGAAGCTTTCTTT.

This chain joins TRBV5-1 and TRBJ2-2, with D unclear. V was cut by 0 bases and J by 11 bases, with 11 bases left in between. The germline gives CDR1 SGHRS, CDR2 YFSETQ. CDR3 length: 13 amino acids. CDR3 protein: CASSLVLDTELFF. CDR3 in DNA: TGCGCCAGCAGCTTGGTGCTGGATACAGAGCTGTTTTTT.

This clonotype was picked up many times. V is TRBV7-9 and J is TRBJ1-4; 7 bases agree with TRBD1. Germline V gene data show CDR1 as SEHNR and CDR2 as FQNEAQ (reference sequence). This CDR3 has 14 amino acids. J lost 10 bases, V lost 10 bases, and 15 bases had no gene match. As DNA, the CDR3 is TGTGCCACCACCGGGGGACAGTCTTATGCAAAACTGTTTTTT. Its protein is CATTGGQSYAKLFF.

In this sample, this clonotype turned up once. J is TRBJ2-1 and V is TRBV7-6, with D hard to call. CDR3 size: 12 residues. Trimming removed 5 bases at V and 10 bases at J, with 12 bases between. CDR1 and CDR2 (germline): SGHVS, FNYEAQ. CDR3 sequence: CASSLTRAEQFF. CDR3 bases: TGTGCCAGCAGCCTCACCCGGGCGGAGCAGTTCTTC.

This clonotype was picked up many times. The chain combines TRBV9 with TRBJ1-5; no definite D call. The V end was cut by 4 bases, the J end by 1 base, with 6 bases between. The CDR3 has 13 amino acids. CDR1 is SGDLS and CDR2 is YYNGEE in the germline V gene. The CDR3 nucleotides read TGTGCCAGCAGCCCTTCCAGCAATCAGCCCCAGCATTTT. Translating it yields CASSPSSNQPQHF. The whole variable domain, filled in from reference TRBV9 and TRBJ1-5, reads DSGVTQTPKHLITATGQRVTLRCSPRSGDLSVYWYQQSLDQGLQFLIQYYNGEERAKGNILERFSAQQFPDLHSELNLSSLELGDSALYFCASSPSSNQPQHFGDGTRLSIL.

Here the CDR3 DNA reads TGTGCCAGCGCCCAGCGGGATAACACCGGGGAGCTGTTTTTT. The encoded protein is CASAQRDNTGELFF. The chain combines TRBV6-2 or TRBV6-3 with TRBJ2-2; 7 bases fit TRBD2. With V trimmed by 8 bases and J by 2 bases, 5 bases remained unmatched. Germline lookup yields CDR1 MNHEY and CDR2 SVGEGT. The CDR3 is 14 amino acids.

The chain combines TRBV20-1 with TRBJ2-1; the match to TRBD2 covers 7 bases. This CDR3 is 13 amino acids long. Germline CDR1 DFQATT, CDR2 SNEGSKA (reference sequence). CDR3 bases: TGCAGCGCGGTACTAGCGAGGGCCAATGAGCAGTTCTTC. Translation gives CSAVLARANEQFF.

This clonotype was recorded many times. This may be a read error, as it is one base from a much larger clone. The rearrangement links TRBV28 to TRBJ1-5, with TRBD1 as a possible D gene (5 bases). CDR1 and CDR2 (germline): MDHEN, SYDVKM. Trimming cost V 6 bases and J 5 bases, with 20 bases left between them. The CDR3 is made up of 16 amino acids. The CDR3 spells CASSSPRDSVHQPQHF. CDR3 nucleotide sequence: TGTGCCAGCAGCTCTCCCCGCGACAGTGTGCATCAGCCCCAGCATTTT.

A remark on this clonotype: Relative to the germline gene, one junction end is altered; a read error may explain this. V usage is TRBV4-1 and J usage is TRBJ2-5; D could derive from TRBD1 or TRBD2 (5 bases each). This CDR3 is built from 13 residues. Germline CDR1 MGHRA, CDR2 YSYEKL. The CDR3 DNA is TGCGCCAGCGGCCAAGAATTGGGGGAGACCCAGTACTTT. Protein: CASGQELGETQYF.

This clonotype was picked up a small number of times. The chain carries TRBV29-1 and TRBJ2-7; tentatively, D is TRBD1 (6 bases). The germline CDR1 and CDR2 sequences are SQVTM and ANQGSEA. The CDR3 consists of 11 residues. V was shortened by 6 bases and J by 2 bases, with 8 bases between the two germline ends. CDR3 sequence: CSVRTAYEQYF. CDR3 coding DNA: TGCAGCGTGAGGACAGCCTACGAGCAGTACTTC.

The sample holds one count of this clonotype. DNA of the CDR3: TGTGCCAGCGCTTTGCGCCCCACCGGGACAGGACTGAACACTGAAGCTTTCTTT. This sequence encodes CASALRPTGTGLNTEAFF. The V gene is TRBV7-3, the J gene TRBJ1-1; 8 bases match TRBD1. Trimming at V came to 8 bases and at J to 0 bases, leaving 17 bases not matched to a gene. This CDR3 has 18 residues. Germline CDR1 SGHTA, CDR2 FQGTGA.

As to this clonotype: Since no conserved phenylalanine or tryptophan closes the CDR3, a read error is the likely cause. V and J are TRBV20-1 and TRBJ1-2; D not certain. Between the trimmed V and J ends, which lost 4 bases and 3 bases, there was a span of 9 bases. CDR3 length: 12 amino acids. Germline loops: CDR1 DFQATT, CDR2 SNEGSKA (reference sequence). The CDR3 is CSAMNQDYGYTL. CDR3 DNA: TGCAGTGCTATGAACCAGGACTATGGCTACACCTTA.

The V gene is TRBV27, the J gene TRBJ1-5; no definite D call. This CDR3 is built from 14 residues. Germline V gene data show CDR1 as MNHEY and CDR2 as SMNVEV (reference sequence). Trimming took off 9 bases at V and 0 bases at J, with 12 bases between the two ends. The CDR3 reads CARSRLNSNQPQHF. As DNA, the CDR3 is TGTGCCAGAAGTCGGCTTAATAGCAATCAGCCCCAGCATTTT.

This chain connects TRBV6-1 to TRBJ1-6, with TRBD1 matching over 7 bases. The CDR3 totals 16 residues. The germline gives CDR1 MNHNS, CDR2 SASEGT. Trimming at V came to 8 bases and at J to 10 bases, leaving 17 bases not matched to a gene. CDR3 bases: TGTGCCAGCTCATTAGGGGGCCAGCGGAACGGGTCACCCCTCCACTTT. Translating gives CASSLGGQRNGSPLHF.

The chain has TRBV20-1 and TRBJ2-1; D is unclear. V was trimmed by 5 bases and J by 4 bases, leaving 6 bases between them. CDR3 length: 11 amino acids. Germline V gene lookup returns CDR1 DFQATT and CDR2 SNEGSKA (reference sequence). CDR3 coding DNA: TGCAGTGCTCCTAGATACAATGAGCAGTTCTTC. Amino acids: CSAPRYNEQFF.

The V call is TRBV20-1, the J call TRBJ1-1, with 7 bases lining up with TRBD1. CDR1 DFQATT and CDR2 SNEGSKA come from the germline V gene (reference sequence). The CDR3 is 14 amino acids. With 1 base clipped from V and 1 base from J, the junction kept 3 bases outside the gene matches. CDR3 nucleotides: TGCAGTGCTAGAGCGGACAGGTCGAACACTGAAGCTTTCTTT. Protein sequence: CSARADRSNTEAFF.

This clonotype ranks as medium-sized (0.01 to 0.1%). CDR3 region: CASSTGSYEQYF. The CDR3 coding sequence is TGTGCCAGCAGCACAGGGTCCTACGAGCAGTACTTC. This chain joins TRBV28 and TRBJ2-7, with D possibly TRBD1 on 6 matching bases. Between the trimmed V and J ends, which lost 6 bases and 1 base, there was a span of 7 bases. Germline CDR1 and CDR2: MDHEN and SYDVKM. The CDR3 covers 12 residues.

In the case of this clonotype: This may be a read error, as it is one base from a much larger clone. This rearrangement joins TRBV7-7 to TRBJ2-2; no definite D call. The CDR3 runs 14 residues. Germline CDR1 and CDR2: SSHAT and FNYEAQ (reference sequence). In DNA, the CDR3 is TGTGCTAGCAGCTTAGCAGAGAACACCGGGGAGCTGTTTTTT. Translated: CASSLAENTGELFF.

The chain uses TRBV18 and TRBJ1-1, with a weak D call TRBD1 (6 bases). Trimming shortened V by 1 base and J by 0 bases, and 9 bases separated the two germline ends. The CDR3 is made up of 15 amino acids. Germline CDR1 and CDR2: KGHSH and LQKENI. CDR3 coding DNA: TGTGCCAGCTCACCACGAGGGGGGGTGAACACTGAAGCTTTCTTT. It is translated as CASSPRGGVNTEAFF.

The J gene is TRBJ2-1, the V gene TRBV28; 11 bases are a match to TRBD2. Trimming took 2 bases from V and 6 from J; bases not matched to a gene: 3. The CDR3 totals 15 residues. CDR1 and CDR2 (germline): MDHEN, SYDVKM. The DNA of the CDR3 is TGTGCCAGCAGTTTAGTCCTAGCGGGAGGCAATGAGCAGTTCTTC. It codes for CASSLVLAGGNEQFF.

This chain connects TRBV12-3 or TRBV12-4 to TRBJ2-1, with 8 bases aligning to TRBD1. CDR3 length: 16 residues. Losses at the gene ends were 3 bases for V and 5 bases for J; bases not matched to a gene: 9. The CDR3 sequence: CASSFRRTGSDNEQFF. DNA of the CDR3: TGTGCCAGCAGTTTCCGGAGGACAGGGAGCGACAATGAGCAGTTCTTC.

This clonotype showed up just once. The conserved phenylalanine or tryptophan normally closing the CDR3 is absent here, so this likely arose from a read error. CDR3 amino acids: CASKDPRGTDTQYS. The CDR3 DNA reads TGTGCCAGCAAGGACCCGCGGGGCACAGATACGCAGTATTCT. The gene calls are TRBV6-1 and TRBJ2-3; TRBD2 is a possible D gene (5 bases). The CDR3 is made up of 14 amino acids. With 7 bases removed from V and 1 base from J, the gap between germline ends came to 12 bases. Germline values: CDR1 MNHNS, CDR2 SASEGT.

CDR3: CASSPYSGDLNTEAFF. CDR3 DNA: TGTGCCAGCTCACCGTACTCCGGGGACCTGAACACTGAAGCTTTCTTT. The chain joins TRBV18 to TRBJ1-1; TRBD1 might be the D (5 bases). Germline lookup yields CDR1 KGHSH and CDR2 LQKENI. CDR3 size: 16 residues. Deletions cut 3 bases from V and 0 bases from J, with 14 bases between.

CDR3 sequence (DNA): TGCACCGTGGGTGGGAGGGGGATGAACACTGAAGCTTTCTTT. It is translated as CTVGGRGMNTEAFF. This chain uses TRBV20-1 with TRBJ1-1; maybe TRBD1 (6 bases). Germline assignment: CDR1 DFQATT and CDR2 SNEGSKA (reference sequence). The CDR3 extends over 14 amino acids.

This chain joins TRBV27 and TRBJ2-7; 8 bases are shared with TRBD1. V lost 3 bases to trimming and J lost 4 bases; unmatched junction nucleotides: 5. The germline V gene encodes CDR1 MNHEY and CDR2 SMNVEV (reference sequence). The CDR3 is 14 residues long. CDR3 DNA: TGTGCCAGCAGTTTGGCAGGGGGCATGTACGAGCAGTACTTC. This encodes CASSLAGGMYEQYF.

The chain carries TRBV20-1 and TRBJ2-7; possible D gene TRBD1, 6 bases. CDR1 is DFQATT, CDR2 SNEGSKA, per germline (reference sequence). V was shortened by 5 bases and J by 6 bases, with 17 bases between the two germline ends. The CDR3 consists of 13 residues. The CDR3 spells CSALQGQTTEQYF. As DNA, the CDR3 is TGCAGTGCTCTGCAGGGGCAGACCACCGAGCAGTACTTC.

The CDR3 nucleotides are TGTGCCAGCAGTTTATCGCCCGGAAACACCATATATTTT. This sequence encodes CASSLSPGNTIYF. V is TRBV27 and J is TRBJ1-3; D is unresolved. The CDR3 runs to 13 residues. Germline lookup yields CDR1 MNHEY and CDR2 SMNVEV (reference sequence). The V gene lost 0 bases and the J gene lost 4 bases, with 4 bases spanning the gap.

Regarding this clonotype: A read error may be the cause here, since a much bigger clone is one base away. V gene TRBV28 combines with J gene TRBJ1-2; D unclear. The CDR3 covers 11 residues. The V gene's germline CDR1 is MDHEN and CDR2 SYDVKM. The DNA of the CDR3 is TGTGCCCGCAGTTACTCCCACGGCTACACCTTC. This encodes CARSYSHGYTF.

A note on this clonotype: A single base separates this from a much larger clone, so it may be a read error. The J gene is TRBJ2-4, the V gene TRBV4-1; D remains ambiguous. CDR3 size: 15 residues. CDR1 and CDR2 from the germline V gene are MGHRA and YSYEKL. The V gene lost 0 bases and the J gene lost 6 bases, with 12 bases spanning the gap. The CDR3 sequence: CASSQDSNLGNIQYF. The CDR3 DNA follows: TGCGCCAGCAGCCAAGATTCCAACCTGGGAAACATTCAGTACTTC.

This clonotype was found a few times. This sequence joins TRBV27 and TRBJ1-2, with TRBD1 matching over 9 bases. The V and J ends lost 8 bases and 0 bases, in that order; junction bases with no gene match: 7. This CDR3 is built from 15 residues. Per the germline V gene, CDR1 is MNHEY and CDR2 is SMNVEV (reference sequence). The CDR3 reads CASRLTGGSNYGYTF. The CDR3 nucleotides are TGTGCCAGCCGTCTGACAGGGGGGTCTAACTATGGCTACACCTTC.